This T cell receptor (beta chain) was recorded in a study of early T cells in non-severe SARS-CoV-2 infection. On the study more broadly: Bulk RNA isolated from unsorted whole blood underwent sequencing; chains were not paired. Study observations and caveats: The study's VDJdb matching favored anti-spike CD8 responses and missed private and CD4 specificities.

In the case of this clonotype: Its antigen is still unknown.

Germline CDR1 reads SGHRS; CDR2 reads YFSETQ. CDR3 size: 16 residues. V shed 1 base, J shed 2 bases, and the junction held 6 bases outside the gene matches. Separate cDNA molecules each had unique molecular identifiers attached to them. In TCRdb, the 5' RACE reads were re-called with MiXCR into one record per CDR3 protein. Here the sample spans about 64,000 distinct CDR3 sequences, over 4.5% being singletons. The specimen was whole blood. The receptor's source is an adult who was a healthcare worker with PCR-confirmed SARS-CoV-2 infection or an uninfected control (not recorded which). This chain joins TRBV5-1 and TRBJ2-3; 8 bases line up with TRBD1. The CDR3 spells CASSLLGTGFTDTQYF. CDR3 DNA sequence: TGCGCCAGCAGCTTGCTAGGGACAGGCTTCACAGATACGCAGTATTTT.